The T cell receptor (beta chain) described here comes from a study of blood T cell repertoires in COVID-19. Study overall: Sites across the United States, Italy and Spain contributed samples from acute and convalescent COVID-19. PBMCs, B-cell-depleted T cells, or T cells were the source of the cDNA or gDNA that made up the material.

This clone is a singleton in its sample. The junction departs from the called germline gene at one end, perhaps through a read error. From germline, CDR1 is SNHLY and CDR2 FYNNEI. The length of the CDR3 is 11 residues. Data came from immunoSEQ multiplex PCR; TCRdb stores just in-frame clones and leaves some out. The table shows 150,000 to 200,000 clones, with around 86% occurring only once. The sample comprised peripheral blood. The chain is built from TRBV2 and TRBJ1-1; D gene ambiguous. The TCR sequence derives from a man between 60 and 70 years old with acute or convalescent COVID-19. CDR3 loop: CASSPIPLLNF. CDR3 bases: TGTGCCAGCAGTCCCATTCCACTGCTTAACTTT.